The source of this TCR beta chain is a study of beta chain features in type 1 diabetes. Study-wide context: In age, gender and cell yields, patients were similar to healthy donors.

This clone was picked up a small number of times. Looked up from germline, CDR1 is LGHNT and CDR2 is FRNRAP. The CDR3 length is 17 residues. The V gene end was trimmed by 1 base and the J gene end by 0 bases; junction bases not matched to a gene: 7. All of the isolated RNA was reverse transcribed, so expressed TCRB transcripts were sequenced. Measured with immunoSEQ multiplex PCR; TCRdb has only the in-frame clones, and not every one. The sample comprises 430,000 or so clones, around 10% of which are singletons, and roughly 0.046% rests with the top ten. The sequenced sample was naive CD4+ T cells from blood. The chain combines TRBV12-5 with TRBJ2-3; TRBD1 matches at 7 bases. The origin of this receptor is a woman aged 18-29 years in good health. CDR3 region: CASGLGTGPISTDTQYF. The CDR3 coding sequence is TGTGCTAGTGGTTTGGGGACAGGTCCAATTAGCACAGATACGCAGTATTTT.